What follows is one T cell receptor (beta chain) and its context. Its specificity is not known. Preparation of the TCRbeta library was carried out with unique molecular identifiers. TCRdb fed the PCR reads into MiXCR, producing one record per CDR3 protein. The sample includes about 1,000,000 distinct CDR3 sequences, about 29% of them seen just once. The sample is drawn from a study of T-cell reconstitution after alpha-beta-depleted transplantation in children. The study, taken as a whole, reports: Expanded graft clones numbering several hundred reportedly gave rise to alpha-beta T cells about two months after transplant. T-cell counts and diversity at one year post-transplant came mainly from newly produced T cells. Where some patients showed high TCRbeta diversity at day 60, it came from recipient T cells and thymic progenitors that had survived.

The sequence came from a boy in the first two years of life who had a stem cell transplant for SCID, so the T cells may come from the graft donor. Sequenced material: PBMCs, mostly from graft donor cells, taken 360 days after TCRalphabeta/CD19-depleted stem cell transplant.

CDR3 amino acids: CASRQTPFDEQYF. The CDR3 DNA reads TGTGCCAGCAGACAGACACCATTTGACGAGCAGTACTTC. This rearrangement joins TRBV3-1 to TRBJ2-7; no clear D. The germline V gene has CDR1 LGHDT and CDR2 YNNKEL (reference sequence). The CDR3 is made up of 13 amino acids. V dropped 6 bases and J dropped 5 bases, with 14 bases sitting between them.